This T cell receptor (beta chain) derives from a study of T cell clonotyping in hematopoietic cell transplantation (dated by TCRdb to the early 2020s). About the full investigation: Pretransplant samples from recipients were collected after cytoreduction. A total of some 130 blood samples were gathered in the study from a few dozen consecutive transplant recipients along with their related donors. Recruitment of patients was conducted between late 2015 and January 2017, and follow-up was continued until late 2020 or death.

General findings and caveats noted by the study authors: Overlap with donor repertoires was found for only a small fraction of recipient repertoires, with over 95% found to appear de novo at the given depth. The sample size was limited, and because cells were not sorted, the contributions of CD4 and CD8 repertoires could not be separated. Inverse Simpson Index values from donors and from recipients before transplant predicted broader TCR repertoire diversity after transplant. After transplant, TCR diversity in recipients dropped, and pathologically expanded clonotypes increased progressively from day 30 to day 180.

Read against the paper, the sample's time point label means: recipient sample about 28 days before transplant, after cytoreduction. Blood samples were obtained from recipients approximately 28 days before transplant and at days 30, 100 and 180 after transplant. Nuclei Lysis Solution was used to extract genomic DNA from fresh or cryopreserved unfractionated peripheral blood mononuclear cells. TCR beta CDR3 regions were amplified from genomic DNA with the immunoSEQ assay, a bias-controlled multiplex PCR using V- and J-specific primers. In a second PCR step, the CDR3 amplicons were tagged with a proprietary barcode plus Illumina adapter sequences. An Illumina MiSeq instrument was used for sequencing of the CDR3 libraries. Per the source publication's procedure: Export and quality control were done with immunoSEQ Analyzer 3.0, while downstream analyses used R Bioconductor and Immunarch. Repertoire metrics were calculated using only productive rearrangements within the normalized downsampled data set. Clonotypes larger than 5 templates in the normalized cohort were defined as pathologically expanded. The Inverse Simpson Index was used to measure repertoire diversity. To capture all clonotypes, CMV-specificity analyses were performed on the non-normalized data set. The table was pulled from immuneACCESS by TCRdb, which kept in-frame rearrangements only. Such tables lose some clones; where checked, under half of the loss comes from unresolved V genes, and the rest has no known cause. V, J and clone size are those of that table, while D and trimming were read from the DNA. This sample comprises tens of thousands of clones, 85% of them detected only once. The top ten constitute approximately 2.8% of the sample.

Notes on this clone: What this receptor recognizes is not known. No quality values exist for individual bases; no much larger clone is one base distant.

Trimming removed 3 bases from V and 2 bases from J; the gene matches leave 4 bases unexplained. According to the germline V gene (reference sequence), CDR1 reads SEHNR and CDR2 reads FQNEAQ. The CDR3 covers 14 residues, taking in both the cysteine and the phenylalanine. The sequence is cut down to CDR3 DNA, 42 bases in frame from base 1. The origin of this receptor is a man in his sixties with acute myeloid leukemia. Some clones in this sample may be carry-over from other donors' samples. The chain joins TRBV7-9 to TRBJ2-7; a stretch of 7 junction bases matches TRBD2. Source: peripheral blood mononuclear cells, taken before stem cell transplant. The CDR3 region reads CASSFGGVAYEQYF. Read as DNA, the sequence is TGTGCCAGCAGCTTTGGGGGGGTAGCCTACGAGCAGTACTTC. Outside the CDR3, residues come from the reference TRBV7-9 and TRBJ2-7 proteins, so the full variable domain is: DTGVSQNPRHKITKRGQNVTFRCDPISEHNRLYWYRQTLGQGPEFLTYFQNEAQLEKSRLLSDRFSAERPKGSFSTLEIQRTEQGDSAMYLCASSFGGVAYEQYFGPGTRLTVT.